This TCR beta chain was sequenced in a study of Ad26.COV2.S vaccination and SARS-CoV-2 variants. Broader study findings: People who got the vaccine or the placebo had similar non-spike TCR breadth.

The ends were cut back, 5 bases at V and 5 bases at J, with 14 bases in the middle. Germline V gene lookup returns CDR1 MNHEY and CDR2 SVGAGI. CDR3 length: 14 amino acids. Produced via immunoSEQ multiplex PCR; TCRdb's table is partial and in-frame only. The sample lists hundreds of thousands of clones; 88% were seen once. Comments on this clone: The antigen remains undetermined.

This sample's treatment: around 19 received Ad26.COV2.S at low or high dose, single or two shots; roughly five received placebo; per-sample allocation not given. Repertoires come from day 63 after the first vaccine or placebo injection. The chain uses TRBV6-5 and TRBJ2-3, with TRBD1 as a possible D gene (6 bases). The sequencing used peripheral blood, collected in a trial of Ad26.COV2.S vaccine versus placebo. This TCR came from a person between 18 and 65 years old who received the Ad26.COV2.S COVID-19 vaccine or a placebo. The CDR3 region is CASSNRQAGDTQYF. For the CDR3, the DNA is TGTGCCAGCAGTAACCGACAGGCCGGAGATACGCAGTATTTT.